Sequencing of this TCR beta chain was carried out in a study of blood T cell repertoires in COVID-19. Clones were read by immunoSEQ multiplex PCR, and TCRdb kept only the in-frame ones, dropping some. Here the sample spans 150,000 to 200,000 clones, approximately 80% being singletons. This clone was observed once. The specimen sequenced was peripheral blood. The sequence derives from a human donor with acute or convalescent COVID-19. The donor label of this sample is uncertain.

The CDR3 region is CASSRRTEAFF. In nucleotides, the CDR3 is TGTGCCAGCAGCCGGAGGACTGAAGCTTTCTTT. The chain employs TRBV12-3 or TRBV12-4 and TRBJ1-1; D is unresolved. V lost 6 bases and J lost 5, with 7 bases in between. The length of the CDR3 is 11 residues.